These 16 T cell receptor beta chains came from one sample sequenced in a study of cytomegalovirus exposure and HLA in healthy donors. Primers for the PCR totalled 60 Vbeta and 13 Jbeta. Here immunoSEQ multiplex PCR was the method, and the copy in TCRdb shows in-frame clones only, minus some. The table has 130,000 to 150,000 clones, roughly four fifths seen once. Material: PBMCs. The source of these receptors is a man in his forties in good health and CMV-seropositive.

The chain has TRBV5-1 and TRBJ2-7; 10 bases map to TRBD2. The ends lost 0 bases at V and 3 bases at J; junction bases unmatched: 12. This CDR3 is 18 amino acids long. Germline V gene sequence: CDR1 SGHRS, CDR2 YFSETQ. The CDR3 nucleotides read TGCGCCAGCAGCTTGGAGCGGGAGGGCCCGGTTCGGGACTACGAGCAGTACTTC. Translating gives CASSLEREGPVRDYEQYF.

V gene TRBV7-2 combines with J gene TRBJ1-1; D unclear. Trimming cost V 2 bases and J 0 bases, with 7 bases left between them. From germline, CDR1 is SGHTA and CDR2 FQGNSA. The CDR3 is made up of 14 amino acids. The CDR3 is CASSLSLLNTEAFF. CDR3 nucleotide sequence: TGTGCCAGCAGCTTATCCCTACTGAACACTGAAGCTTTCTTT.

V gene TRBV29-1 combines with J gene TRBJ2-1; 12 nucleotides match TRBD2. The CDR3 is 18 residues long. J was trimmed by 7 bases and V by 4 bases; bases with no gene match: 17. Per germline, CDR1 SQVTM and CDR2 ANQGSEA. In nucleotides, the CDR3 is TGCAGCGTTGCAGGTTCCCTCGCTAGCGGGAGGGCCACGAATGAGCAGTTCTTC. Protein sequence: CSVAGSLASGRATNEQFF.

This clone was counted only a few times. The chain carries TRBV11-1 and TRBJ1-6; 9 positions match TRBD1. This CDR3 is built from 16 residues. Germline values: CDR1 SGHAT, CDR2 FQDESV (reference sequence). Trimming removed 4 bases from V and 8 bases from J; junction bases left unmatched: 9. DNA of the CDR3: TGTGCCAGCAGCTCGCCGGGACAGGGTTCTTATTCACCCCTCCACTTT. Amino acids: CASSSPGQGSYSPLHF.

This chain joins TRBV6-5 and TRBJ2-7, with TRBD2 identical over 7 bases. The junction had 4 bases not matched to a gene; V was cut back by 5 bases and J by 0 bases. The CDR3 covers 14 residues. Germline lookup yields CDR1 MNHEY and CDR2 SVGAGI. This CDR3 is CASSPRTSSYEQYF. CDR3 in DNA: TGTGCCAGCAGTCCACGGACTAGCTCCTACGAGCAGTACTTC.

This chain joins TRBV19 and TRBJ1-1, with D possibly being TRBD1 (6 bases). The CDR3 length is 14 residues. Germline CDR1 LNHDA, CDR2 SQIVND (reference sequence). Between the trimmed V and J ends, which lost 6 bases and 0 bases, there was a span of 11 bases. The CDR3 region is CASRQGPLNTEAFF. The CDR3 region has the DNA TGTGCCAGTAGGCAGGGGCCCTTGAACACTGAAGCTTTCTTT. Based on the CDR3 plus reference TRBV19 and TRBJ1-1, the full variable domain is DGGITQSPKYLFRKEGQNVTLSCEQNLNHDAMYWYRQDPGQGLRLIYYSQIVNDFQKGDIAEGYSVSREKKESFPLTVTSAQKNPTAFYLCASRQGPLNTEAFFGQGTRLTVV.

Only one count was recorded for this clone. The chain links TRBV5-1 to TRBJ2-5; 12 nucleotides agree with TRBD2. Per germline, CDR1 SGHRS and CDR2 YFSETQ. The CDR3 has 14 residues. V lost 5 bases and J lost 5; bases outside the gene matches: 4. DNA of the CDR3: TGCGCCAGCAGACCCGGGACTAGCGGGGAGACCCAGTACTTC. This sequence encodes CASRPGTSGETQYF.

This chain joins TRBV6-5 and TRBJ2-7; 9 nucleotides agree with TRBD1. The CDR3 is 15 amino acids. Germline V gene lookup returns CDR1 MNHEY and CDR2 SVGAGI. Germline trimming cut 7 bases from V and 4 bases from J; bases unmatched to any gene: 11. The CDR3 is CASKGQGRTFYEQYF. The CDR3 nucleotides read TGTGCCAGCAAAGGACAGGGGCGGACCTTTTACGAGCAGTACTTC.

This clone was seen a few times. The V gene is TRBV5-5, the J gene TRBJ1-2; 9 nucleotides match TRBD1. The V gene's germline CDR1 is SGHKS and CDR2 YYEKEE (reference sequence). This CDR3 is built from 14 residues. After removal of 7 bases from V and 4 bases from J, the junction contained 8 bases not matched to a gene. The CDR3: CASSRDRAIYGYTF. As DNA, the CDR3 is TGTGCCAGCTCCCGGGACAGGGCAATCTATGGCTACACCTTC. Based on the CDR3 plus reference TRBV5-5 and TRBJ1-2, the full variable domain is DAGVTQSPTHLIKTRGQQVTLRCSPISGHKSVSWYQQVLGQGPQFIFQYYEKEERGRGNFPDRFSARQFPNYSSELNVNALLLGDSALYLCASSRDRAIYGYTFGSGTRLTVV.

The rearrangement links TRBV7-3 to TRBJ2-2, with a weak D call TRBD1 (5 bases). With 3 bases removed from V and 0 bases from J, the gap between germline ends came to 8 bases. The CDR3 has 15 residues. Germline V gene lookup returns CDR1 SGHTA and CDR2 FQGTGA. The chain's CDR3 is CASSFGQTNTGELFF. For the CDR3, the DNA is TGTGCCAGCAGCTTCGGACAAACGAACACCGGGGAGCTGTTTTTT.

This clone was picked up a small number of times. The chain combines TRBV7-9 with TRBJ1-4, with TRBD1 matching over 8 bases. This CDR3 is built from 14 residues. Trimming took 7 bases from V and 7 from J; bases not matched to a gene: 8. Germline CDR1 is SEHNR and CDR2 is FQNEAQ (reference sequence). CDR3 nucleotide sequence: TGTGCCAGCACCGACCGGGGACAGGTTGAAAAACTGTTTTTT. It codes for CASTDRGQVEKLFF. Full variable domain (outside the CDR3, taken from reference TRBV7-9 and TRBJ1-4): DTGVSQNPRHKITKRGQNVTFRCDPISEHNRLYWYRQTLGQGPEFLTYFQNEAQLEKSRLLSDRFSAERPKGSFSTLEIQRTEQGDSAMYLCASTDRGQVEKLFFGSGTQLSVL.

The gene calls are TRBV7-2 and TRBJ2-1; 14 bases are a match to TRBD2. J gave up 3 bases and V 2 bases, and 3 bases lay outside the gene matches. The CDR3 spans 17 residues. Germline assignment: CDR1 SGHTA and CDR2 FQGNSA. CDR3: CASSLRLAGGSYNEQFF. The CDR3, as DNA: TGTGCCAGCAGCTTACGACTAGCGGGAGGGAGCTACAATGAGCAGTTCTTC.

The rearrangement joins TRBV5-1 to TRBJ2-1, with 15 positions matching TRBD2. The CDR3 is 16 residues long. Per the germline V gene, CDR1 is SGHRS and CDR2 is YFSETQ. Germline trimming cut 0 bases from V and 9 bases from J; bases unmatched to any gene: 4. This CDR3 is CASSLEGLAGGGEQFF. The CDR3, as DNA: TGCGCCAGCAGCTTGGAGGGACTAGCGGGAGGAGGTGAGCAGTTCTTC.

The chain combines TRBV5-1 with TRBJ2-2; D is unclear. The CDR3 consists of 14 residues. Trimming removed 0 bases at V and 5 bases at J, with 8 bases between. The germline gives CDR1 SGHRS, CDR2 YFSETQ. For the CDR3, the DNA is TGCGCCAGCAGCTTGGGAAGCCTGACCGGGGAGCTGTTTTTT. It translates to CASSLGSLTGELFF.

This clone turned up a few times. The rearrangement joins TRBV7-2 to TRBJ2-2, with D perhaps TRBD1 (5 bases). V gave up 4 bases and J gave up 6 bases, with 15 bases separating them. CDR3 length equals 15 residues. Germline V CDR1 and CDR2: SGHTA, FQGNSA. The CDR3 loop is CASSSAVWGAGELFF. For the CDR3, the DNA is TGTGCCAGCAGCTCGGCTGTCTGGGGCGCCGGGGAGCTGTTTTTT.

V gene TRBV9 combines with J gene TRBJ2-1; 15 positions agree with TRBD2. Germline assignment: CDR1 SGDLS and CDR2 YYNGEE. This CDR3 contains 15 residues. With 3 bases clipped from V and 9 bases from J, the junction kept 4 bases outside the gene matches. In DNA, the CDR3 is TGTGCCAGCAGCGAGGGACTAGCGGGAGGAACTGAGCAGTTCTTC. Translating gives CASSEGLAGGTEQFF.